The 14 T cell receptor beta chains below all came from one sample that was sequenced in a study of metastatic and nonmetastatic thyroid tumors (dated by TCRdb to between 2020 and 2021). No treatment had been received by any patient before thyroid surgery. The method behind the library was PCR. The listed sequencing device is Illumina HiSeq 4000. In TCRdb, the public reads were trimmed at Q25 with fastp and aligned with MiXCR, with productive beta chains retained. For this sample there are tens of thousands of clones; roughly an eighth appear just once. 8.5% to 10% of the sample lies in the top ten. The sample taken for sequencing was blood. These receptors all come from a male donor with papillary thyroid cancer or a benign thyroid nodule (not recorded which). Some clones in this sample may be carry-over from other donors' samples.

By its share, this clone is medium-sized (0.01 to 0.1%). This chain connects TRBV6-1 to TRBJ2-7, with TRBD2 matching over 13 bases. In germline, CDR1 is MNHNS, CDR2 SASEGT. This CDR3 is 16 amino acids long. V was clipped by 2 bases and J by 1 base; unmatched bases: 2. CDR3 DNA sequence: TGTGCCAGCAGTGAAACTAGCGGGAGGGATTCCTACGAGCAGTACTTC. Encoded protein: CASSETSGRDSYEQYF.

This clone was seen more than once but under ten times. Possible read error: a much larger clone is one base away. The same CDR3 also results from other DNA sequences found in this sample. The V call is TRBV29-1, the J call TRBJ2-7; 7 nucleotides match TRBD1. Germline CDR1 and CDR2: SQVTM and ANQGSEA. The J segment lost 5 bases and the V segment lost 5 bases, leaving 15 bases of the junction unmatched. The CDR3 runs 15 residues. CDR3: CSVPGGASGRNEQYF. CDR3 in DNA: TGCAGCGTTCCAGGGGGAGCTTCGGGAAGGAACGAGCAGTACTTC.

Notes on this clone: Germline and junction disagree at one end, which may indicate a read error. J is TRBJ1-6 and V is TRBV10-3; 8 nucleotides align to TRBD1. Per the germline V gene, CDR1 is ENHRY and CDR2 is SYGVKD. CDR3 size: 14 residues. This chain's CDR3 is CAISEWTGSSPFHF. The CDR3 nucleotides are TGTGCCATCAGTGAATGGACAGGGAGTTCACCCTTCCACTTT.

This clone was seen only a few times. The chain combines TRBV6-5 with TRBJ1-3; 8 bases map to TRBD1. The trim removed 0 bases at V and 2 bases at J, leaving 12 bases unmatched. The CDR3 has 19 amino acids. Germline V gives CDR1 MNHEY, CDR2 SVGAGI. The CDR3 DNA reads TGTGCCAGCAGTTACTCAATCGGACAGGGTGGATTAACTGGAAACACCATATATTTT. It encodes CASSYSIGQGGLTGNTIYF.

The table lists this clone with many counts. The chain links TRBV7-9 to TRBJ2-7; no clear D. The CDR3 is 12 amino acids. Deletions cut 5 bases from V and 3 bases from J, with 8 bases between. CDR1 SEHNR and CDR2 FQNEAQ come from the germline V gene (reference sequence). CDR3 protein: CASSLGFYEQYF. The CDR3 nucleotides are TGTGCCAGCAGCCTCGGGTTCTACGAGCAGTACTTC.

This clone has at least ten counts. Other DNA variants within this sample encode the same CDR3. V gene TRBV9 combines with J gene TRBJ1-1; D gene uncertain. The CDR3 sequence is 13 residues long. V was trimmed by 4 bases and J by 11 bases, leaving 18 bases between them. Looked up from germline, CDR1 is SGDLS and CDR2 is YYNGEE. CDR3 in amino acids: CASSPAGSVGAFF. The CDR3 region has the DNA TGTGCCAGCAGCCCGGCGGGCTCCGTAGGGGCTTTCTTT. Complete variable domain (other parts from reference TRBV9 and TRBJ1-1): DSGVTQTPKHLITATGQRVTLRCSPRSGDLSVYWYQQSLDQGLQFLIQYYNGEERAKGNILERFSAQQFPDLHSELNLSSLELGDSALYFCASSPAGSVGAFFGQGTRLTVV.

With respect to this clone: A single base separates this from a much larger clone, so it may be a read error. The sample holds other DNA sequences that translate to the same CDR3. V is TRBV19 and J is TRBJ2-5, with D possibly TRBD2 on 6 matching bases. Germline CDR1 is LNHDA and CDR2 is SQIVND (reference sequence). The CDR3 totals 11 residues. The DNA for the CDR3 is TGTGCAACCAGGAGGGGAGAGACCCAGTACTTC. It codes for CATRRGETQYF.

Ten or more counts support this clone. The chain recombines TRBV27 with TRBJ2-4; D gene unclear. The V end lost 6 bases, the J end lost 7 bases, and 25 bases lay between the germline ends. This CDR3 is 17 amino acids long. The germline V gene encodes CDR1 MNHEY and CDR2 SMNVEV (reference sequence). The CDR3 nucleotides read TGTGCCAGCAGCCCATGGGTCAGCCCTGCCGGTGGGAACATTCAGTACTTC. Translated: CASSPWVSPAGGNIQYF.

As concerns this clone: One end of the junction fails to match germline, which may point to a read error. The chain recombines TRBV11-2 with TRBJ2-6; no definite D call. The germline CDR1 and CDR2 sequences are SGHAT and FQNNGV. This CDR3 is built from 13 residues. The DNA for the CDR3 is TGTGCCAGCAGATTAGTTGGGGCCAACGTCCTGACTTTC. Translation: CASRLVGANVLTF.

At least ten counts were recorded for this clone. V gene TRBV7-9 combines with J gene TRBJ2-7, with TRBD1 identical over 8 bases. The CDR3 is made up of 14 amino acids. Germline lookup yields CDR1 SEHNR and CDR2 FQNEAQ (reference sequence). The junction had 4 bases not matched to a gene; V was cut back by 1 base and J by 5 bases. In DNA, the CDR3 is TGTGCCAGCAGCTTAGGGACAGGGAGCCACGAGCAGTACTTC. Its protein product is CASSLGTGSHEQYF.

This clone was picked up a small number of times. This clone may be a read error of a much larger clone one base away. The CDR3 bases are TGCAGTGCTAGAGGGCCAGGGTCTAATGAAAAACTGTTTTTT. Translation gives CSARGPGSNEKLFF. The chain carries TRBV20-1 and TRBJ1-4; weak D call: TRBD1 (5 bases). V was shortened by 1 base and J by 3 bases, with 9 bases between the two germline ends. CDR1 is DFQATT and CDR2 is SNEGSKA in the germline V gene (reference sequence). CDR3 length equals 14 residues.

This clone was counted ten times or more. V and J are TRBV10-2 and TRBJ2-1; TRBD2 matches at 10 bases. The V gene end was trimmed by 7 bases and the J gene end by 5 bases; junction bases not matched to a gene: 5. CDR1 is WSHSY, CDR2 SAAADI, per germline. CDR3 length: 14 amino acids. The CDR3 protein is CASTRLAGDNEQFF. The CDR3 nucleotides are TGCGCCAGCACCAGGCTAGCGGGGGACAATGAGCAGTTCTTC.

Ten or more counts support this clone. The rearrangement links TRBV2 to TRBJ1-5; 10 nucleotides match TRBD1. The germline V gene encodes CDR1 SNHLY and CDR2 FYNNEI. The CDR3 is 15 amino acids. V lost 4 bases, J lost 2 bases, and 2 bases stayed unmatched. The CDR3: CASSGDRGGNQPQHF. The CDR3 DNA reads as TGTGCCAGCAGTGGGGACAGGGGAGGCAATCAGCCCCAGCATTTT. Full variable domain (missing parts from reference TRBV2 and TRBJ1-5): EPEVTQTPSHQVTQMGQEVILRCVPISNHLYFYWYRQILGQKVEFLVSFYNNEISEKSEIFDDQFSVERPDGSNFTLKIRSTKLEDSAMYFCASSGDRGGNQPQHFGDGTRLSIL.

V gene TRBV6-1 combines with J gene TRBJ2-7, with 7 bases matching TRBD2. The CDR3 consists of 16 residues. With 2 bases clipped from V and 1 base from J, the junction kept 8 bases outside the gene matches. In germline, CDR1 is MNHNS, CDR2 SASEGT. CDR3 bases: TGTGCCAGCAGTGAAATCGGGGGGATGGAATCCTACGAGCAGTACTTC. Its protein is CASSEIGGMESYEQYF.